This TCR beta chain was retrieved from a study of T cells in women clearing cervical HPV infection. Here immunoSEQ multiplex PCR was the method, and the copy in TCRdb shows in-frame clones only, minus some. This sample contains 20,000 to 25,000 clones. All participants had a single incident cervical HPV16 infection, and prevalent HPV16 infections were excluded. Dot-blot hybridization genotyped cervical HPV amplified with MY09/MY11 PCR. General study results and limits: Controls had more TRBV6-7 (0.16%) than cases (0.11%).

A word on this clone: As yet, its antigen is unknown. The read ends 3 residues early relative to the CDR3; the germline J gene fills the gap.

Germline V gene lookup returns CDR1 DFQATT and CDR2 SNEGSKA (reference sequence). V gave up 4 bases and J gave up 0 bases, with 11 bases separating them. The CDR3 is 14 residues long. The rearrangement uses TRBV20-1 and TRBJ2-3; no firm D call. The specimen sequenced was blood buffy coat. This TCR was sampled from a woman aged 18 to 75 with a cervical HPV16 infection that either progressed to CIN3+ or cleared (not recorded which). CDR3: CSAKPPISTDTQYF. The CDR3 DNA, read in part, is TGCAGTGCTAAGCCACCTATCAGCACAGATACG.